This T cell receptor beta chain was sequenced for a study of blood T cell repertoires in COVID-19. At the level of the study: The study drew acute and convalescent COVID-19 samples from the United States, Italy and Spain. T cells, B-cell-depleted T cells, or PBMCs provided the cDNA or gDNA that served as material.

V lost 4 bases to trimming and J lost 6 bases; unmatched junction nucleotides: 9. The length of the CDR3 is 15 residues. Germline lookup yields CDR1 SGHRS and CDR2 YFSETQ. The assay was immunoSEQ multiplex PCR, and TCRdb's table has in-frame clones only and misses some. The top ten clones hold approximately 5.3% of a sample with fewer than 300,000 clones, 83% of them seen once. The chain employs TRBV5-1 and TRBJ2-7, with 11 bases lining up with TRBD2. The receptor's source is a man aged 80 or over with acute or convalescent COVID-19. The source material was peripheral blood. The CDR3 DNA reads TGCGCCAGCAGCCAACCTCTAGCGGGAGGTACCGAGCAGTACTTC. Translated: CASSQPLAGGTEQYF.